This T cell receptor (beta chain) appears in the sequencing data of a study of T cell responses to AZD1222 COVID-19 vaccine. Sequenced by immunoSEQ multiplex PCR; TCRdb stores in-frame clones only, minus some. Among over 75,000 clones listed, around nine tenths were seen once. CDR1 SGHRS and CDR2 YFSETQ come from the germline V gene. This CDR3 is built from 18 residues. J lost 3 bases, V lost 1 base, and 11 bases had no gene match. The chain recombines TRBV5-1 with TRBJ2-3; 10 positions agree with TRBD2. The source is an adult in good health. The sequenced sample was peripheral blood, obtained on day 0 of AZD1222 vaccination. The CDR3 DNA sequence: TGCGCCAGCAGCTTGACGGCTAGCGGGAGTATTTGGACAGATACGCAGTATTTT. It encodes CASSLTASGSIWTDTQYF.